This T cell receptor (beta chain) derives from a study of T cells after posttransplantation cyclophosphamide. V lost 0 bases to trimming and J lost 6 bases; unmatched junction nucleotides: 7. Per the germline V gene, CDR1 is SGHVS and CDR2 is FQNEAQ. The CDR3 totals 15 residues. With regard to this clone: Its target is not known.

Measured with immunoSEQ multiplex PCR; TCRdb has only the in-frame clones, and not every one. This sample has some 16,000 clones, with 85% found just once. Control samples came 1 year after myeloablative marrow transplants with methotrexate plus calcineurin inhibitor. Whole-study findings and limits: TRB overlap between skin or GI tissue T cells and blood was limited. Recipient CMV seropositivity and CMV reactivation strongly tracked TRB clonality. Donor-recipient repertoire similarity was low at 1-2 months, rising over year one.

The input for sequencing was PBMCs, taken after allogeneic stem cell transplant with calcineurin inhibitor and methotrexate. This chain connects TRBV7-8 to TRBJ2-7; 8 nucleotides line up with TRBD2. The sequence was collected from a female patient aged 18-29 years who received an allogeneic stem cell transplant from an unrelated donor, was CMV-positive, and had acute and chronic GVHD. A subset of T cells may come from the graft donor. The CDR3 region has the DNA TGTGCCAGCAGCTTAGCGACGGGAGGGCCCGGCGAGCAGTACTTC. It yields the protein CASSLATGGPGEQYF.